These 25 T cell receptor beta chains were sequenced from one sample in a study of shared clonotypes between healthy human individuals. The repertoire was sequenced with immunoSEQ multiplex PCR; TCRdb's copy has only in-frame clones and lacks some. The repertoire holds 2 million to 3 million clones, with 93% as singletons. The sequenced sample was naive CD4+ T cells from PBMCs. Subset indicated: CD45RA+ positively selected. The receptors originated from a man aged 18-30 years in good health. Some clones in this sample may be carry-over from other donors' samples.

The J gene is TRBJ2-7, the V gene TRBV5-4, with TRBD2 matching 7 bases. After removal of 4 bases from V and 5 bases from J, the junction contained 18 bases not matched to a gene. This CDR3 comprises 17 residues. Germline CDR1 SGHNT, CDR2 YYREEE (reference sequence). The CDR3 reads CASSPAFGRARVDEQYF. CDR3 DNA: TGTGCCAGCAGCCCTGCTTTTGGGAGGGCGAGAGTCGACGAGCAGTACTTC. Looking up the rest from reference TRBV5-4 and TRBJ2-7 gives the full variable domain: ETGVTQSPTHLIKTRGQQVTLRCSSQSGHNTVSWYQQALGQGPQFIFQYYREEENGRGNFPPRFSGLQFPNYSSELNVNALELDDSALYLCASSPAFGRARVDEQYFGPGTRLTVT.

CDR3: CASSLLAGVGTDTQYF. The DNA of the CDR3 is TGTGCCAGCAGCCTACTAGCGGGAGTTGGCACAGATACGCAGTATTTT. The J gene is TRBJ2-3, the V gene TRBV11-3, with 11 bases lining up with TRBD2. The germline V gene has CDR1 SGHNT and CDR2 YENEEA. This CDR3 comprises 16 residues. Germline trimming cut 5 bases from V and 1 base from J; bases unmatched to any gene: 5. Filled out from reference TRBV11-3 and TRBJ2-3, the complete variable domain reads EAGVVQSPRYKIIEKKQPVAFWCNPISGHNTLYWYLQNLGQGPELLIRYENEEAVDDSQLPKDRFSAERLKGVDSTLKIQPAELGDSAVYLCASSLLAGVGTDTQYFGPGTRLTVL.

The chain combines TRBV28 with TRBJ2-5; the D gene is possibly TRBD1 (5 bases). V shed 5 bases and J shed 1 base, with 20 bases lying between them. The CDR3 spans 17 residues. Germline V gene data show CDR1 as MDHEN and CDR2 as SYDVKM. In DNA, the CDR3 is TGTGCCAGCAGTCCTCTTTCCCCCCAAACAGGCCAAGAGACCCAGTACTTC. It specifies CASSPLSPQTGQETQYF.

To note about this clone: Other DNA sequences in the same sample also yield this CDR3. The V call is TRBV28, the J call TRBJ2-7, with 7 bases fitting TRBD2. Germline trimming cut 1 base from V and 3 bases from J; bases unmatched to any gene: 3. The germline V gene encodes CDR1 MDHEN and CDR2 SYDVKM. The CDR3 length is 14 residues. The CDR3 DNA follows: TGTGCCAGCAGTTTATCCGGCGGGAGCTACGAGCAGTACTTC. It translates to CASSLSGGSYEQYF. The whole variable domain, filled in from reference TRBV28 and TRBJ2-7, reads DVKVTQSSRYLVKRTGEKVFLECVQDMDHENMFWYRQDPGLGLRLIYFSYDVKMKEKGDIPEGYSVSREKKERFSLILESASTNQTSMYLCASSLSGGSYEQYFGPGTRLTVT.

About this clone: The sample has other DNA sequences that encode this CDR3 too. The chain links TRBV5-1 to TRBJ2-7, with D possibly called TRBD1 or TRBD2 (6 bases each). Germline V gives CDR1 SGHRS, CDR2 YFSETQ. The germline V and J ends were trimmed by 10 bases and 13 bases, with 21 bases remaining between them. CDR3 length: 11 amino acids. Here the CDR3 DNA reads TGCGCCCCGGCCATCCCCCGGGGGCAATACTTC. This encodes CAPAIPRGQYF.

The chain combines TRBV9 with TRBJ2-3, with TRBD2 matching 12 bases. The ends lost 3 bases at V and 0 bases at J; junction bases unmatched: 5. The germline gives CDR1 SGDLS, CDR2 YYNGEE. CDR3 length equals 17 residues. In nucleotides, the CDR3 is TGTGCCAGCAGCGCCTGGACTAGCGGGATTAGCACAGATACGCAGTATTTT. This sequence encodes CASSAWTSGISTDTQYF.

This CDR3 is CASSLVTVGRGYEQYF. The CDR3 DNA sequence: TGTGCCAGCAGCTTGGTGACGGTCGGCAGGGGTTACGAGCAGTACTTC. This chain uses TRBV5-8 with TRBJ2-7, with a possible D match to TRBD1 (6 bases). There are 16 residues in the CDR3. V was trimmed by 0 bases and J by 4 bases, leaving 17 bases between them. Germline V gene lookup returns CDR1 SGHTS and CDR2 YDEGEE.

J is TRBJ1-3 and V is TRBV28, with 10 bases matching TRBD1. CDR3 length equals 16 residues. The germline gives CDR1 MDHEN, CDR2 SYDVKM. The V gene end was trimmed by 5 bases and the J gene end by 1 base; junction bases not matched to a gene: 5. Here the CDR3 DNA reads TGTGCCAGCAGTGGCCGGGACAGGGGATCTGGAAACACCATATATTTT. Its translation: CASSGRDRGSGNTIYF. Variable domain in full (rest from reference TRBV28 and TRBJ1-3): DVKVTQSSRYLVKRTGEKVFLECVQDMDHENMFWYRQDPGLGLRLIYFSYDVKMKEKGDIPEGYSVSREKKERFSLILESASTNQTSMYLCASSGRDRGSGNTIYFGEGSWLTVV.

The CDR3 region is CSVDAGQGYEQYF. The CDR3 DNA follows: TGCAGCGTTGACGCAGGACAGGGCTACGAGCAGTACTTC. V and J are TRBV29-1 and TRBJ2-5; 8 bases line up with TRBD1. The end of the DNA fits TRBJ2-7 better, so the J call may be wrong. The germline CDR1 and CDR2 sequences are SQVTM and ANQGSEA. The CDR3 extends over 13 amino acids.

DNA for the CDR3: TGTGCCAGCAGCCGAGACAGGGGCGTGAGCACAGATACGCAGTATTTT. Its translation: CASSRDRGVSTDTQYF. This chain links TRBV5-4 with TRBJ2-3; 8 nucleotides agree with TRBD1. V shed 4 bases and J 0 bases; nucleotides not matched to a gene: 7. CDR1 is SGHNT and CDR2 is YYREEE in the germline V gene (reference sequence). The CDR3 is 16 amino acids.

The chain combines TRBV5-1 with TRBJ1-1; 7 bases map to TRBD1. The V segment lost 3 bases and the J segment 5 bases; nucleotides outside the gene matches: 4. Per germline, CDR1 SGHRS and CDR2 YFSETQ. CDR3 size: 13 residues. The CDR3 reads CASSWEQGTEAFF. The CDR3 DNA reads as TGCGCCAGCAGCTGGGAACAGGGGACTGAAGCTTTCTTT.

The chain combines TRBV11-2 with TRBJ1-2, with 10 bases aligning to TRBD1. There are 15 residues in the CDR3. CDR1 is SGHAT, CDR2 FQNNGV, per germline. The V gene end was trimmed by 4 bases and the J gene end by 2 bases; junction bases not matched to a gene: 4. The CDR3 DNA reads as TGTGCCAGCAGCTCACCGGGACAGGGGAACTATGGCTACACCTTC. Its protein product is CASSSPGQGNYGYTF. Variable domain in full (rest from reference TRBV11-2 and TRBJ1-2): EAGVAQSPRYKIIEKRQSVAFWCNPISGHATLYWYQQILGQGPKLLIQFQNNGVVDDSQLPKDRFSAERLKGVDSTLKIQPAKLEDSAVYLCASSSPGQGNYGYTFGSGTRLTVV.

The chain employs TRBV6-6 and TRBJ1-1; perhaps TRBD1 as D (5 bases). Per germline, CDR1 MNHNY and CDR2 SVGAGI (reference sequence). The CDR3 consists of 14 residues. Between the trimmed V and J ends, which lost 5 bases and 1 base, there was a span of 11 bases. CDR3 nucleotides: TGTGCCAGCAGTCGACAGCCGTCGAACACTGAAGCTTTCTTT. Encoded protein: CASSRQPSNTEAFF.

The V and J genes are TRBV18 and TRBJ2-3; D perhaps matches TRBD2 (6 bases). Germline V gene data show CDR1 as KGHSH and CDR2 as LQKENI. The CDR3 has 13 residues. Trimming removed 6 bases from V and 6 bases from J, with 13 bases in between. CDR3 region: CASSGLIGDTQYF. DNA of the CDR3: TGTGCCAGCTCGGGACTCATAGGGGATACGCAGTATTTT. The complete variable domain, with remaining parts taken from reference TRBV18 and TRBJ2-3, reads NAGVMQNPRHLVRRRGQEARLRCSPMKGHSHVYWYRQLPEEGLKFMVYLQKENIIDESGMPKERFSAEFPKEGPSILRIQQVVRGDSAAYFCASSGLIGDTQYFGPGTRLTVL.

Details on this clone: The sample holds other DNA sequences that translate to the same CDR3. The chain has TRBV5-1 and TRBJ2-5; D perhaps matches TRBD1 (6 bases). In germline, CDR1 is SGHRS, CDR2 YFSETQ. This CDR3 has 13 residues. Trimming left V 3 bases short and J 2 bases short, with 8 bases between. CDR3 nucleotides: TGCGCCAGCAGCTCAGGGGTTCAAGAGACCCAGTACTTC. Translated, it gives CASSSGVQETQYF.

The chain has TRBV19 and TRBJ2-7; the D gene is possibly TRBD2 (5 bases). V lost 2 bases and J lost 7, with 12 bases in between. This CDR3 contains 13 residues. Germline lookup yields CDR1 LNHDA and CDR2 SQIVND (reference sequence). The CDR3: CASSITWGAEQYF. The CDR3 region has the DNA TGTGCCAGTAGTATAACTTGGGGAGCGGAGCAGTACTTC.

For the CDR3, the DNA is TGCGCCAGCAGCTTAGTAGGGGACAGGGAAGACTATGGCTACACCTTC. Translation gives CASSLVGDREDYGYTF. The gene calls are TRBV5-1 and TRBJ1-2; 9 bases match TRBD1. This CDR3 region has 16 residues. Germline V gives CDR1 SGHRS, CDR2 YFSETQ. The V gene end was trimmed by 2 bases and the J gene end by 3 bases; junction bases not matched to a gene: 8.

The rearrangement links TRBV5-1 to TRBJ2-3, with a tentative D call TRBD2 (6 bases). The germline CDR1 and CDR2 sequences are SGHRS and YFSETQ. This CDR3 comprises 16 residues. The V and J ends lost 1 base and 2 bases respectively, with 14 bases between them. This CDR3 is CASSLIRGNPTDTQYF. The DNA for the CDR3 is TGCGCCAGCAGCTTGATACGGGGGAACCCCACAGATACGCAGTATTTT. Full variable domain (outside the CDR3, taken from reference TRBV5-1 and TRBJ2-3): KAGVTQTPRYLIKTRGQQVTLSCSPISGHRSVSWYQQTPGQGLQFLFEYFSETQRNKGNFPGRFSGRQFSNSRSEMNVSTLELGDSALYLCASSLIRGNPTDTQYFGPGTRLTVL.

The CDR3 protein is CASSSRRGGPETQYF. The CDR3 DNA sequence: TGTGCCAGCAGCTCCCGACGAGGGGGCCCAGAGACCCAGTACTTC. The chain couples TRBV11-1 to TRBJ2-5, with 7 bases lining up with TRBD1. Unmatched junction bases numbered 9, after V lost 4 bases and J lost 4 bases. CDR1 and CDR2 (germline): SGHAT, FQDESV (reference sequence). This CDR3 spans 15 amino acids.

In its sample, this clone was seen a few times. The chain uses TRBV7-3 and TRBJ2-3; D not resolved. V was trimmed by 4 bases and J by 1 base, leaving 12 bases between them. CDR1 SGHTA and CDR2 FQGTGA come from the germline V gene. The CDR3 runs 15 residues. As DNA, the CDR3 is TGTGCCAGCAGCTCAAATGTCGGAGGCACAGATACGCAGTATTTT. Translation: CASSSNVGGTDTQYF.

As concerns this clone: This specimen includes other DNA sequences encoding the same CDR3. J is TRBJ1-3 and V is TRBV5-6; D ambiguous. The CDR3 is 14 residues long. V lost 0 bases and J 4 bases, leaving 8 bases between the germline ends. The germline V gene encodes CDR1 SGHDT and CDR2 YYEEEE. The CDR3 region is CASSLGISGNTIYF. CDR3 bases: TGTGCCAGCAGCTTGGGCATTTCGGGAAACACCATATATTTT.

This chain uses TRBV5-4 with TRBJ2-5; unclear D gene. CDR3 length: 16 residues. Germline loops: CDR1 SGHNT, CDR2 YYREEE (reference sequence). V lost 0 bases, J lost 3 bases, and 15 bases lay in between. CDR3 bases: TGTGCCAGCAGCTTGGATCGGGCGCAGTCGAAAGAGACCCAGTACTTC. Protein product: CASSLDRAQSKETQYF.

This rearrangement joins TRBV7-3 to TRBJ2-1; the D gene is possibly TRBD1 (5 bases). V was trimmed by 3 bases and J by 3 bases, leaving 15 bases between them. CDR1 is SGHTA, CDR2 FQGTGA, per germline. The CDR3 is 16 amino acids. The CDR3: CASSFGQGLVYNEQFF. In DNA form, the CDR3 reads TGTGCCAGCAGCTTCGGTCAGGGTTTAGTCTACAATGAGCAGTTCTTC.

The V gene is TRBV23-1, the J gene TRBJ1-1, with 9 bases identical to TRBD1. TRBV23-1 is reported as an ORF; its role is uncertain. This CDR3 comprises 18 residues. Germline trimming cut 6 bases from V and 1 base from J; bases unmatched to any gene: 15. The CDR3 DNA is TGCGCCAGCAGGCCCCACGCGGGCCGGGACAGGGAGAACACTGAAGCTTTCTTT. Translated: CASRPHAGRDRENTEAFF.

In its sample, this clone was seen once. The CDR3 nucleotides are TGTGCCTGGATCGGACAGGGGACGTCTTCTCTGCTGGAAGCTTTCTTT. This sequence encodes CAWIGQGTSSLLEAFF. The chain couples TRBV30 to TRBJ1-1; TRBD1 matches 9 bases. CDR3 size: 16 residues. Germline CDR1 and CDR2: GTSNPN and SVGIG (reference sequence). Trimming removed 4 bases from V and 8 bases from J; junction bases left unmatched: 17.